The 21 T cell receptor beta chains below come from one sample, sequenced in a study of cytomegalovirus exposure and HLA in healthy donors. The PCR employed 60 Vbeta primers together with 13 Jbeta primers. Assay: immunoSEQ multiplex PCR; the TCRdb copy retains only in-frame clones and omits some. Of more than 150,000 clones in the sample, roughly nine tenths were seen once. Material for sequencing was PBMCs. The source is a girl in the first two years of life in good health and CMV-seronegative.

J is TRBJ1-2 and V is TRBV19; weak D call: TRBD1 (6 bases). Trimming stripped 0 bases from V and 5 bases from J, with 19 bases between. Germline CDR1 LNHDA, CDR2 SQIVND (reference sequence). CDR3 length equals 17 residues. CDR3 amino acids: CASSIDTTGAGTYGYTF. CDR3 coding DNA: TGTGCCAGTAGTATAGACACTACAGGAGCGGGGACATATGGCTACACCTTC.

This clone has just a few counts. Additional DNA sequences in this sample encode the identical CDR3. This chain connects TRBV30 to TRBJ1-1, with 7 bases that match TRBD1. This CDR3 region has 13 residues. V lost 0 bases and J lost 3; bases outside the gene matches: 1. Germline CDR1 is GTSNPN and CDR2 is SVGIG (reference sequence). As DNA, the CDR3 is TGTGCCTGGAGTGTAGACAGGGACACTGAAGCTTTCTTT. Its protein is CAWSVDRDTEAFF.

V gene TRBV4-1 combines with J gene TRBJ2-7; 9 bases line up with TRBD1. V lost 0 bases and J lost 2; bases outside the gene matches: 5. CDR3 length equals 16 residues. In germline, CDR1 is MGHRA, CDR2 YSYEKL. The CDR3 loop reads CASSQDKGTGTYEQYF. The DNA of the CDR3 is TGCGCCAGCAGCCAAGATAAAGGGACAGGGACCTACGAGCAGTACTTC.

The chain links TRBV4-3 to TRBJ2-3; D might be TRBD2 (6 bases). Trimming removed 3 bases at V and 4 bases at J, with 20 bases between. CDR1 and CDR2 (germline): LGHNA, YSLEER. The CDR3 extends over 17 amino acids. Here the CDR3 reads CASSQLAWREDPDTQYF. The CDR3 coding sequence is TGCGCCAGCAGCCAGTTAGCATGGAGGGAGGACCCAGATACGCAGTATTTT.

The CDR3 here is CASTSDRGKEKLFF. In DNA, the CDR3 is TGTGCCAGCACCTCGGACAGGGGGAAAGAAAAACTGTTTTTT. This sequence joins TRBV5-4 and TRBJ1-4, with 10 bases aligning to TRBD1. The CDR3 is made up of 14 amino acids. In germline, CDR1 is SGHNT, CDR2 YYREEE (reference sequence). The ends lost 6 bases at V and 8 bases at J; junction bases unmatched: 7.

A note on this clone: Its ends do not fully match the called genes, so a read error is possible. The chain combines TRBV30 with TRBJ2-1; D possibly corresponds to TRBD2 (6 bases). Germline CDR1 GTSNPN, CDR2 SVGIG (reference sequence). The CDR3 loop spans 11 amino acids. CDR3 protein: CAWSVRWTTIF. CDR3 DNA sequence: TGTGCCTGGAGTGTACGCTGGACTACCATCTTC.

This sequence joins TRBV9 and TRBJ2-5, with 12 bases fitting TRBD2. Germline CDR1 SGDLS, CDR2 YYNGEE. With V trimmed by 3 bases and J by 0 bases, 3 bases remained unmatched. CDR3 size: 16 residues. For the CDR3, the DNA is TGTGCCAGCAGCGAAAGACTAGCGGGGGACCAAGAGACCCAGTACTTC. This sequence encodes CASSERLAGDQETQYF.

The chain combines TRBV7-3 with TRBJ2-3; 7 bases match TRBD2. Germline lookup yields CDR1 SGHTA and CDR2 FQGTGA. The ends lost 0 bases at V and 5 bases at J; junction bases unmatched: 2. This CDR3 comprises 14 residues. The CDR3 region has the DNA TGTGCCAGCAGCTTAACGGGCGGGGGAGATACGCAGTATTTT. Its protein product is CASSLTGGGDTQYF. Full variable domain (missing parts from reference TRBV7-3 and TRBJ2-3): GAGVSQTPSNKVTEKGKYVELRCDPISGHTALYWYRQSLGQGPEFLIYFQGTGAADDSGLPNDRFFAVRPEGSVSTLKIQRTERGDSAVYLCASSLTGGGDTQYFGPGTRLTVL.

CDR3 protein: CASSQGREQFF. CDR3 in DNA: TGTGCCAGCAGCCAAGGCAGGGAGCAGTTCTTC. The rearrangement joins TRBV14 to TRBJ2-1; D ambiguous. Germline CDR1 SGHDN, CDR2 FVKESK. CDR3 length: 11 amino acids. The V end was cut by 1 base, the J end by 10 bases, with 5 bases between. Together with reference TRBV14 and TRBJ2-1, the CDR3 gives the full variable domain: EAGVTQFPSHSVIEKGQTVTLRCDPISGHDNLYWYRRVMGKEIKFLLHFVKESKQDESGMPNNRFLAERTGGTYSTLKVQPAELEDSGVYFCASSQGREQFFGPGTRLTVL.

The genes are TRBV9 and TRBJ2-2, with no clear D. Germline assignment: CDR1 SGDLS and CDR2 YYNGEE. CDR3 length: 12 residues. The germline V and J ends were trimmed by 4 bases and 2 bases, with 3 bases remaining between them. The CDR3 region has the DNA TGTGCCAGCAGCTTAAACACCGGGGAGCTGTTTTTT. Translation: CASSLNTGELFF.

The chain carries TRBV30 and TRBJ2-5; TRBD1 might be the D (6 bases). V lost 1 base to trimming and J lost 4 bases, with 10 bases between them. CDR1 is GTSNPN, CDR2 SVGIG, per germline (reference sequence). The CDR3 runs 13 residues. CDR3 protein: CAWSGTARETQYF. CDR3 DNA sequence: TGTGCCTGGAGTGGGACAGCTCGAGAGACCCAGTACTTC.

J is TRBJ1-4 and V is TRBV4-2; no clear D. In germline, CDR1 is LGHNA, CDR2 YNFKEQ. The CDR3 runs 14 residues. Trimming cost V 4 bases and J 7 bases, with 13 bases left between them. CDR3 bases: TGTGCCAGCAGCCTGGCGGAGGAGGGTGAAAAACTGTTTTTT. It specifies CASSLAEEGEKLFF.

The CDR3 here is CASGLRGQSTDTQYF. In DNA, the CDR3 is TGTGCTAGTGGTTTGAGGGGACAATCCACAGATACGCAGTATTTT. V is TRBV12-5 and J is TRBJ2-3, with a weak D call TRBD1 (6 bases). V gave up 2 bases and J gave up 2 bases, with 11 bases separating them. The V gene's germline CDR1 is LGHNT and CDR2 FRNRAP. This CDR3 has 15 residues.

The chain is built from TRBV6-1 and TRBJ2-1; D may be TRBD2 (6 bases). This CDR3 is 15 amino acids long. Trimming pared 8 bases from V and 5 bases from J, leaving 19 bases between. Germline CDR1 is MNHNS and CDR2 is SASEGT. CDR3: CASGRLDRTDNEQFF. CDR3 in DNA: TGTGCCAGCGGACGACTAGACAGAACGGACAATGAGCAGTTCTTC.

V and J are TRBV4-1 and TRBJ2-3; D unresolved. Germline V CDR1 and CDR2: MGHRA, YSYEKL. Trimming shortened V by 0 bases and J by 7 bases, and 14 bases separated the two germline ends. The CDR3 has 15 amino acids. This CDR3 reads CASSQDREFSYTQYF. The CDR3 DNA sequence: TGCGCCAGCAGCCAAGATCGAGAATTTTCTTATACGCAGTATTTT.

The chain carries TRBV15 and TRBJ2-7, with TRBD2 identical over 7 bases. The CDR3 covers 15 residues. V was clipped by 1 base and J by 3 bases; unmatched bases: 6. Germline V gives CDR1 LNHNV, CDR2 YYDKDF (reference sequence). The chain's CDR3 is CATSRGSGNVYEQYF. The DNA for the CDR3 is TGTGCCACCAGCAGAGGGAGCGGGAATGTCTACGAGCAGTACTTC. The variable domain in full, completed from reference TRBV15 and TRBJ2-7, reads DAMVIQNPRYQVTQFGKPVTLSCSQTLNHNVMYWYQQKSSQAPKLLFHYYDKDFNNEADTPDNFQSRRPNTSFCFLDIRSPGLGDTAMYLCATSRGSGNVYEQYFGPGTRLTVT.

This clone has just a few counts. The chain employs TRBV6-5 and TRBJ2-3, with 8 bases aligning to TRBD2. The CDR3 length is 16 residues. J was trimmed by 0 bases and V by 2 bases; bases with no gene match: 4. Germline V gene data show CDR1 as MNHEY and CDR2 as SVGAGI. CDR3 sequence: CASSYRLAPSTDTQYF. CDR3 in DNA: TGTGCCAGCAGTTACCGACTAGCGCCTAGCACAGATACGCAGTATTTT.

This sequence joins TRBV5-4 and TRBJ1-4, with a possible D match to TRBD1 (5 bases). CDR3 size: 16 residues. Germline V lookup: CDR1 SGHNT, CDR2 YYREEE (reference sequence). Deletions cut 4 bases from V and 3 bases from J, with 16 bases between. In nucleotides, the CDR3 is TGTGCCAGCAGCCGAGCCGGGGGACGGGCTAATGAAAAACTGTTTTTT. This encodes CASSRAGGRANEKLFF.

The chain is built from TRBV6-5 and TRBJ2-7; D is undetermined. The V and J ends lost 6 bases and 0 bases respectively, with 9 bases between them. Germline CDR1 MNHEY, CDR2 SVGAGI. This CDR3 comprises 13 residues. The CDR3 nucleotides read TGTGCCAGCAGACGCTCGAGCTCCTACGAGCAGTACTTC. Translated: CASRRSSSYEQYF.

The CDR3 DNA is TGTGCCAGCAGCTTAGGACCGGGACAGCCAACAGATACGCAGTATTTT. This sequence encodes CASSLGPGQPTDTQYF. The chain has TRBV7-2 and TRBJ2-3; TRBD1 aligns across 7 bases. CDR3 size: 16 residues. Germline V gene sequence: CDR1 SGHTA, CDR2 FQGNSA. The V segment lost 1 base and the J segment 3 bases; nucleotides outside the gene matches: 7.

The rearrangement uses TRBV11-1 and TRBJ2-4; 12 bases agree with TRBD2. Germline CDR1 reads SGHAT; CDR2 reads FQDESV (reference sequence). The length of the CDR3 is 14 residues. J was trimmed by 6 bases and V by 5 bases; bases with no gene match: 2. CDR3 sequence: CASSLTSGRNIQYF. Written as DNA, the CDR3 is TGTGCCAGCAGCCTGACTAGCGGGAGAAACATTCAGTACTTC.